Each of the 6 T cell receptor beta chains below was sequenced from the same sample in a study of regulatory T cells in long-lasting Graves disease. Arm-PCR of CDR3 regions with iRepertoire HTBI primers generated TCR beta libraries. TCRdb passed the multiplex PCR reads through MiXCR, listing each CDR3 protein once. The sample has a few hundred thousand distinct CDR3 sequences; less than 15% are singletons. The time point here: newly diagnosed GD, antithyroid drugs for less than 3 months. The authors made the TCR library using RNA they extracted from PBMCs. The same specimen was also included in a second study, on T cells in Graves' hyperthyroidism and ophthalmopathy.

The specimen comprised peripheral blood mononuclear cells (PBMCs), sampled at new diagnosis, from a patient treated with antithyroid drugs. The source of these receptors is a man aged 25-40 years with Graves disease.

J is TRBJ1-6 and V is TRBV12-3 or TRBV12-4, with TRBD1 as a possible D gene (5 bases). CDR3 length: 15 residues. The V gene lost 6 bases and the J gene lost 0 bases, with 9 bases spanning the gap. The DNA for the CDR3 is TGTGCCAGCAGGCTGACAGTCTCCTATAATTCACCCCTCCACTTT. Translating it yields CASRLTVSYNSPLHF.

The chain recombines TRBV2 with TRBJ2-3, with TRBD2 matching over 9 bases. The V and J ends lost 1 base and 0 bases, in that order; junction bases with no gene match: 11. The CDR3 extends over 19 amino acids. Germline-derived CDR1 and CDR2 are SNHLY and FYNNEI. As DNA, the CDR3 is TGTGCCAGCAGTGAAGATCGACTCCTTACTAGCGGGAGCACAGATACGCAGTATTTT. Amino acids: CASSEDRLLTSGSTDTQYF.

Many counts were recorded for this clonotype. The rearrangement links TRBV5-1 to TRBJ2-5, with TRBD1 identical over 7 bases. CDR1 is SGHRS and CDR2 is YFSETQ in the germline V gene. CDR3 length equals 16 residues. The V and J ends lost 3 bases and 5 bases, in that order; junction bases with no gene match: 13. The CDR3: CASSYVWDSSQETQYF. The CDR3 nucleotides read TGCGCCAGCAGCTATGTATGGGACAGCTCCCAGGAGACCCAGTACTTC.

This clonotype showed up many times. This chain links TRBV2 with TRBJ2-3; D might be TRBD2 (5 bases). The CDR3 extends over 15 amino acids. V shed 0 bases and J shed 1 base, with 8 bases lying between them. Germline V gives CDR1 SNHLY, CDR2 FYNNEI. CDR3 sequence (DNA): TGTGCCAGCAGTGAAGCGCGGGCAGGCACAGATACGCAGTATTTT. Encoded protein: CASSEARAGTDTQYF.

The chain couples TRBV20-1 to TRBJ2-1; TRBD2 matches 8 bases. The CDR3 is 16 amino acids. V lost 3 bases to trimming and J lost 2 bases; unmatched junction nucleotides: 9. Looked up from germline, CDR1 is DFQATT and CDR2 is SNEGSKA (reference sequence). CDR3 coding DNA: TGCAGTGCTAGCCCCCCGGGCGGGAGGACCTACAATGAGCAGTTCTTC. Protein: CSASPPGGRTYNEQFF.

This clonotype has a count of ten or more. The DNA of the CDR3 is TGTGCCAGCACATCGGGGGAGTACTACAATGAGCAGTTCTTC. It specifies CASTSGEYYNEQFF. The chain is built from TRBV6-2 or TRBV6-3 and TRBJ2-1; D is possibly TRBD2 (6 bases). This CDR3 spans 14 amino acids. The V end lost 7 bases, the J end lost 3 bases, and 13 bases lay between the germline ends. Per germline, CDR1 MNHEY and CDR2 SVGEGT.